The rows below give T cell receptor beta chains drawn from one sample of a study of Ad26.COV2.S vaccination and SARS-CoV-2 variants. Profiling relied on immunoSEQ multiplex PCR, and the TCRdb table lists in-frame clones only, not all of them. The table shows around 370,000 clones, with around 90% occurring only once. The source was peripheral blood, collected after recovery from COVID-19. These receptors were obtained from a human donor who had recovered from COVID-19. The CDR3 runs from the conserved cysteine through the conserved F or W. The D gene is left open where the match is weak. Expanded clones get a size class; other rows say once, few or many, or leave the size out.

j_call v_call d_call clone_size cdr3_aa cdr3_nt
TRBJ1-2 TRBV6-4 TRBD1 NA CASSDSGTGNLHGYTF TGTGCCAGCAGTGACTCGGGGACAGGGAATCTTCATGGCTACACCTTC
TRBJ2-1 TRBV2 TRBD1 NA CASRPRMTGYHEQFF TGTGCCAGCAGACCCAGAATGACAGGGTACCATGAGCAGTTCTTC
TRBJ2-3 TRBV5-1 TRBD1 NA CASSFFGRGQSDTQYF TGCGCCAGCAGCTTTTTCGGCAGGGGGCAATCAGATACGCAGTATTTT
TRBJ2-2 TRBV10-1 TRBD2 NA CASSSGDTGELFF TGCGCCAGCAGTAGCGGGGACACCGGGGAGCTGTTTTTT
TRBJ2-2 TRBV4-1 TRBD2 NA CASSQDGWRGASGELFF TGCGCCAGCAGCCAAGACGGCTGGCGGGGGGCAAGCGGGGAGCTGTTTTTT
TRBJ2-5 TRBV5-1 TRBD2 NA CASSSRLAGVETQYF TGCGCCAGCAGCTCCAGACTAGCGGGGGTAGAGACCCAGTACTTC
TRBJ1-6 TRBV18 TRBD1 NA CASSPMETGNSPLHF TGTGCCAGCTCACCAATGGAGACAGGGAATTCACCCCTCCACTTT
TRBJ2-5 TRBV18 TRBD2 NA CASSPSERGGSETQYF TGTGCCAGCTCACCAAGCGAGCGGGGGGGCAGTGAGACCCAGTACTTC
TRBJ2-7 TRBV19 NA NA CASSKPSYEQYF TGTGCCAGTAGTAAACCCTCCTACGAGCAGTACTTC
TRBJ1-5 TRBV5-1 NA few CASSAHWGQGERQPQHF TGCGCCAGCAGCGCCCATTGGGGGCAGGGTGAGCGACAGCCCCAGCATTTT
TRBJ2-7 TRBV9 TRBD1 NA CASSAGRTGGYEQYF TGTGCCAGCAGCGCCGGTCGGACAGGGGGCTACGAGCAGTACTTC
TRBJ2-7 TRBV7-3 NA NA CASSLKGSGEQYF TGTGCCAGCAGCTTGAAGGGTTCTGGCGAGCAGTACTTC
TRBJ1-2 TRBV14 TRBD1 NA CASSQGGQGAYTF TGTGCCAGCAGCCAAGGAGGACAGGGGGCCTACACCTTC
TRBJ2-1 TRBV4-3 NA NA CASSQDPGANYNEQFF TGCGCCAGCAGCCAAGATCCGGGGGCAAATTACAATGAGCAGTTCTTC
TRBJ1-5 TRBV12-3/TRBV12-4 NA NA CASSLRGGQPQHF TGTGCCAGCAGTTTAAGGGGTGGGCAGCCCCAGCATTTT